This T cell receptor (beta chain) derives from a study of STAT3 mutations in large granular lymphocyte leukemia (dated by TCRdb to between 2019 and 2020). Broadly, across the study: Roughly half of the T-LGLL patients who were sequenced longitudinally carried canonical activating STAT3 mutations. To reconstruct clonal hierarchy and dynamics, serial deep sequencing of TCRbeta CDR3 and STAT3 was performed in patients with T-cell large granular lymphocyte leukemia. For each patient, sequencing was performed at an average of approximately 4 time points, with a range of 2 to 8 samplings. From an initial cohort of approximately 220 LGL patients, around 20 representative T-LGLL cases were chosen for longitudinal sequencing of TCRbeta and STAT3. Over half of the T-LGLL patients were given one or more immunosuppressive therapy regimens, and 40% of the treated patients had a hematologic response. As controls within the study, a couple of patients with natural killer LGL leukemia were also sequenced longitudinally. Results the study describes overall, beyond this receptor: Persisting codominant clonotypes in some patients meant a small but highly pathogenic clone may have been missed. TCR clonotype switching after therapy was seen in about 35% of the 18 patients, with all newly emerging clones being STAT3 wild type. The burden of the dominant TCR clone was higher than the STAT3 mutant burden in several patients, which suggests that the STAT3 mutation arose secondarily inside a clone that had already expanded. Linking therapy response to changes in TCR clonal burden was complicated by variable intervals between samplings and by differing treatment regimens. At least one immunodominant TCRbeta clonotype was present in every T-LGLL patient, and multiple immunodominant subclonotypes appeared in about half of the T-LGLL patients. Because no samples were available when a clone first appeared, clonal expansion had to be inferred from samplings taken at other points.

An Illumina MiSeq was used to sequence the TCRbeta libraries, yielding an average of about 40,000 productive templates per sample. Using multiplex PCR amplification, the immunoSEQ assay generated the TCRbeta CDR3 libraries. In the authors' own workflow: Repertoire diversity was computed as previously defined, with values near 0 indicating extremely monoclonal samples. The table was pulled from immuneACCESS by TCRdb, which kept in-frame rearrangements only. Such tables lose some clones; where checked, under half of the loss comes from unresolved V genes, and the rest has no known cause. That table furnishes V, J and clone size, whereas the DNA furnished D and trimming. Across this sample there are around 8,600 clones, with approximately 91% seen only once. In total, the top ten clones hold over 75% of the sample. From a lookup of the germline V gene, CDR1 and CDR2 are SGHTA and FQGTGA. Trimming costs V 6 bases and J 10 bases, and their ends lie 19 bases apart. Including cysteine and phenylalanine, the CDR3 has 15 amino acids. The retained sequence is limited to the CDR3, 45 bases, with the frame set at the first base.

DNA was extracted from blood mononuclear cells, and the same DNA was used for both TCR and STAT3 sequencing. On this clone itself: No cognate antigen has been identified for it. No qualities accompany the bases; no much larger clone lies one base away.

The sequenced sample consisted of peripheral blood mononuclear cells. The chain joins TRBV7-3 to TRBJ1-6; TRBD1 is a possible D gene, resting on 6 matching bases. The clonotype originates from a man aged 80 or over with T-cell large granular lymphocyte leukemia. Some clones in this sample may be carry-over from other donors' samples. The age is the age at diagnosis. DNA sequence: TGTGCCAGCAGTCTCACCATGGACAGATACTCACCCCTCCACTTT. This codes for CASSLTMDRYSPLHF.